The clone carrying this T cell receptor beta chain occurred once. Its antigen is unidentified. The data were obtained in a study of cytomegalovirus exposure and HLA in healthy donors. Study background: An earlier analysis found roughly 110 million unique TCR beta sequences from about 179 million T cells. Findings of the study overall: In a later analysis, DRB1 alleles had the most associated TCRs; HLA-C alleles the fewest. One later analysis reportedly identified an Asian-associated ancestry cluster that showed fewer N-insertions than the approximately 710-donor mean.

Germline values: CDR1 MGHRA, CDR2 YSYEKL. CDR3 size: 13 residues. V lost 1 base, J lost 5 bases, and 6 bases lay in between. Both 60 Vbeta primers and 13 Jbeta primers went into the PCR. Using immunoSEQ multiplex PCR, the repertoire was profiled, and TCRdb retains in-frame clones only, with some absent. The sample includes around 130,000 clones, 60% to 85% seen only once; the top ten take 1%. The TCR was taken from a human donor in good health. The gene calls are TRBV4-1 and TRBJ1-5, with TRBD1 as a possible D gene (5 bases). The specimen was PBMCs. CDR3 bases: TGCGCCAGCAGCCAAGCAGGGTATCAGCCCCAGCATTTT. This codes for CASSQAGYQPQHF.